Detailed here is one T cell receptor beta chain. Investigators prepared the TCR beta libraries by applying iRepertoire HTBI primers and Arm-PCR of CDR3 regions. Using its own MiXCR run on the multiplex PCR reads, TCRdb lists one record per CDR3 protein. The sample lists 400,000 or so distinct CDR3 sequences; 20% to 25% were seen once. Time point reported: persistent/refractory GD, antithyroid drugs over 5 years with positive TRAb. With RNA extracted from PBMCs as input, the TCR library was made. The data were obtained in a study of regulatory T cells in long-lasting Graves disease. Per germline, CDR1 DFQATT and CDR2 SNEGSKA (reference sequence). CDR3 length equals 17 residues. Trimming took 1 base from V and 0 from J; bases not matched to a gene: 7.

The input for sequencing was peripheral blood mononuclear cells (PBMCs), taken when the disease was refractory, from a patient treated with antithyroid drugs. The TCR sequence derives from a female donor with Graves disease. The rearrangement joins TRBV20-1 to TRBJ2-1; 9 nucleotides line up with TRBD2. The DNA for the CDR3 is TGCAGTGCTAGAGGGCTAGCGGGACTCAGCTCCTACAATGAGCAGTTCTTC. It is translated as CSARGLAGLSSYNEQFF.